What follows are 6 T cell receptor beta chains derived from one specimen sequenced in a study of cytomegalovirus exposure and HLA in healthy donors. Sequencing used immunoSEQ multiplex PCR; TCRdb keeps in-frame clones, though not all of them. The table includes about 82,000 clones, 85% to 95% detected once. The sample comprised PBMCs. Source of these receptors: a man between 18 and 35 years old in good health and CMV-seronegative.

This chain's CDR3 is CASSQEWPGLAGESGTGELFF. The CDR3 DNA reads as TGTGCCAGCAGCCAAGAATGGCCGGGACTAGCGGGAGAAAGCGGCACCGGGGAGCTGTTTTTT. The chain employs TRBV4-2 and TRBJ2-2; 14 bases agree with TRBD2. The CDR3 has 21 residues. The germline CDR1 and CDR2 sequences are LGHNA and YNFKEQ. V shed 0 bases and J 4 bases; nucleotides not matched to a gene: 13.

The V and J genes are TRBV6-6 and TRBJ2-7; D ambiguous. Germline assignment: CDR1 MNHNY and CDR2 SVGAGI (reference sequence). The CDR3 has 16 residues. The V end was cut by 2 bases, the J end by 0 bases, with 14 bases between. The CDR3 is CASSYGSPRSSYEQYF. The CDR3 nucleotides are TGTGCCAGCAGTTACGGATCGCCTAGGAGCTCCTACGAGCAGTACTTC.

V gene TRBV11-2 combines with J gene TRBJ2-7; 7 bases fit TRBD2. J gave up 3 bases and V 5 bases, and 4 bases lay outside the gene matches. Germline lookup yields CDR1 SGHAT and CDR2 FQNNGV. The CDR3 runs 13 residues. The CDR3 loop is CASSHGLDYEQYF. The DNA of the CDR3 is TGTGCCAGCAGCCATGGACTAGACTACGAGCAGTACTTC. The full variable domain, in which reference TRBV11-2 and TRBJ2-7 provide the parts outside the CDR3, is EAGVAQSPRYKIIEKRQSVAFWCNPISGHATLYWYQQILGQGPKLLIQFQNNGVVDDSQLPKDRFSAERLKGVDSTLKIQPAKLEDSAVYLCASSHGLDYEQYFGPGTRLTVT.

The V and J genes are TRBV7-9 and TRBJ2-5; TRBD1 agrees at 8 bases. The CDR3 covers 15 residues. V gave up 5 bases and J gave up 11 bases; unmatched junction bases: 16. Germline loops: CDR1 SEHNR, CDR2 FQNEAQ (reference sequence). The CDR3 sequence: CASSHHPGGKGEQYF. CDR3 bases: TGTGCCAGCAGCCACCACCCAGGGGGCAAGGGTGAGCAGTACTTC. The full variable domain, with the rest looked up from reference TRBV7-9 and TRBJ2-5, is DTGVSQNPRHKITKRGQNVTFRCDPISEHNRLYWYRQTLGQGPEFLTYFQNEAQLEKSRLLSDRFSAERPKGSFSTLEIQRTEQGDSAMYLCASSHHPGGKGEQYFGPGTRLLVL.

The chain employs TRBV7-2 and TRBJ1-1, with a possible D match to TRBD1 (6 bases). Between the trimmed V and J ends, which lost 4 bases and 10 bases, there was a span of 19 bases. Germline-derived CDR1 and CDR2 are SGHTA and FQGNSA. The CDR3 totals 14 residues. The CDR3: CASSSTWGGGGAFF. CDR3 nucleotide sequence: TGTGCCAGCAGCTCCACCTGGGGGGGCGGGGGAGCTTTCTTT.

The chain carries TRBV5-6 and TRBJ1-2; TRBD1 aligns across 8 bases. Germline V gene sequence: CDR1 SGHDT, CDR2 YYEEEE. J gave up 1 base and V 1 base, and 3 bases lay outside the gene matches. The CDR3 loop spans 15 amino acids. The CDR3 DNA is TGTGCCAGCAGCTTGATAACAGGGGGTAACTATGGCTACACCTTC. The encoded protein is CASSLITGGNYGYTF.